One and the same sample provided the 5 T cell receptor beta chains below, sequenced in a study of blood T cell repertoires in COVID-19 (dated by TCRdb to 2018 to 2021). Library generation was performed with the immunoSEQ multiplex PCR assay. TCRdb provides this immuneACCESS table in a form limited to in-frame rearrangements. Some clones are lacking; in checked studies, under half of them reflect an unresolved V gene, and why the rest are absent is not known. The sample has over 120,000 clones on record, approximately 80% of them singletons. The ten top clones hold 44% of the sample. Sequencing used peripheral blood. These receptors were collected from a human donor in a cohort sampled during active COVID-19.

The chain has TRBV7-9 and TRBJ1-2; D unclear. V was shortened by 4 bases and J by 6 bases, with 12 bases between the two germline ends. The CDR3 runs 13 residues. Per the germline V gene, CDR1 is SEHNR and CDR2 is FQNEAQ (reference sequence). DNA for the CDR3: TGTGCCAGCAGCTATGAGGGTGTGGATGGCTACACCTTC. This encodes CASSYEGVDGYTF.

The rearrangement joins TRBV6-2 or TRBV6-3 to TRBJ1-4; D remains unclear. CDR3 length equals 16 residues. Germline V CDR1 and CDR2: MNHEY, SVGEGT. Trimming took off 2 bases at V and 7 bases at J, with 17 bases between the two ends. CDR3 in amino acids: CASSYRREPSGEKLFF. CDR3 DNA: TGTGCCAGCAGTTACCGACGGGAACCCTCGGGTGAAAAACTGTTTTTT.

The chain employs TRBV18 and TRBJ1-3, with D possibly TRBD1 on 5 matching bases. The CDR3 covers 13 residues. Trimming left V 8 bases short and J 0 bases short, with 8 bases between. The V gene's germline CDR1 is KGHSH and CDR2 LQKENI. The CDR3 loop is CASRQSSGNTIYF. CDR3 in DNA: TGTGCCAGCCGACAGAGCTCTGGAAACACCATATATTTT.

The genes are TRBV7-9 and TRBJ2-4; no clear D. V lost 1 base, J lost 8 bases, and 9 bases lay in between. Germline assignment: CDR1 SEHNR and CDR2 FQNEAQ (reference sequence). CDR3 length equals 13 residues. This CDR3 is CASSLDNSHIQYF. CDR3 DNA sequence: TGTGCCAGCAGCTTAGATAACAGTCACATTCAGTACTTC.

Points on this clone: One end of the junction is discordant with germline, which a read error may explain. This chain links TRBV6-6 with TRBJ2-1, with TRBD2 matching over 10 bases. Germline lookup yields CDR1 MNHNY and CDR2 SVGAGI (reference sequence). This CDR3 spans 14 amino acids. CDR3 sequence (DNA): TGTGCCAGCAGGCCCGGACTAGCGGAGGCTCCGTTTATCTTC. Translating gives CASRPGLAEAPFIF.